Below, 4 T cell receptor beta chains from the same sample are listed, as sequenced in a study of blood T cell repertoires in COVID-19. Method: immunoSEQ multiplex PCR; TCRdb's copy keeps in-frame clones and lacks some. The data hold fewer than 250,000 clones, with roughly 80% observed a single time. Sequenced material: peripheral blood. These receptors were taken from a man in his 60s with acute or convalescent COVID-19.

This clone occurred once. J is TRBJ2-3 and V is TRBV11-2, with D perhaps matching TRBD2 (6 bases). This CDR3 has 14 residues. V lost 5 bases and J lost 0, with 9 bases in between. The V gene's germline CDR1 is SGHAT and CDR2 FQNNGV. CDR3: CASSGGLSTDTQYF. CDR3 bases: TGTGCCAGCAGCGGAGGGCTTAGCACAGATACGCAGTATTTT.

The DNA of the CDR3 is TGTGCCAGCAGCCCGGGGGAGACCCAGTACTTC. Amino acid sequence: CASSPGETQYF. V usage is TRBV12-3 or TRBV12-4 and J usage is TRBJ2-5; a possible D gene is TRBD2 (5 bases). V lost 6 bases to trimming and J lost 5 bases, with 7 bases between them. The CDR3 runs 11 residues.

The rearrangement joins TRBV6-5 to TRBJ1-5; 9 positions match TRBD1. Germline trimming cut 8 bases from V and 5 bases from J; bases unmatched to any gene: 7. The CDR3 has 14 residues. Germline values: CDR1 MNHEY, CDR2 SVGAGI. CDR3 DNA sequence: TGTGCCAGCTTTGGGACAGGGACTTATCAGCCCCAGCATTTT. Protein sequence: CASFGTGTYQPQHF.

The chain joins TRBV5-1 to TRBJ2-5; TRBD1 agrees at 7 bases. Germline loops: CDR1 SGHRS, CDR2 YFSETQ. The CDR3 spans 13 residues. The J segment lost 2 bases and the V segment lost 3 bases, leaving 1 base of the junction unmatched. The CDR3: CASSSGQQETQYF. DNA of the CDR3: TGCGCCAGCAGCTCGGGACAGCAAGAGACCCAGTACTTC. Supplemented by reference TRBV5-1 and TRBJ2-5, the full variable domain reads KAGVTQTPRYLIKTRGQQVTLSCSPISGHRSVSWYQQTPGQGLQFLFEYFSETQRNKGNFPGRFSGRQFSNSRSEMNVSTLELGDSALYLCASSSGQQETQYFGPGTRLLVL.